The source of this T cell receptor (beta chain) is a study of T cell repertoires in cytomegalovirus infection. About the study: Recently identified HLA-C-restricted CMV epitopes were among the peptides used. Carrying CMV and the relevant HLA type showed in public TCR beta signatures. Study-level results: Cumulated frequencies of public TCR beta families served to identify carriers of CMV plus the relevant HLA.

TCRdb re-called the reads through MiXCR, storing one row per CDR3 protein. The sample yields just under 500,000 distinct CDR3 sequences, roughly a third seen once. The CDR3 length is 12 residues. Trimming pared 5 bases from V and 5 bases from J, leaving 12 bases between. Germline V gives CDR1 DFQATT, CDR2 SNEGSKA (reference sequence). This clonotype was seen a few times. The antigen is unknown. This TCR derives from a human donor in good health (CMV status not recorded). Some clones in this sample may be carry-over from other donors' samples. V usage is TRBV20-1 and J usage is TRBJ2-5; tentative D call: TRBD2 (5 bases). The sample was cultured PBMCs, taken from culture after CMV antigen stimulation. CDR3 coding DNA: TGCAGTGCTGTACTAGTCGGGGAGACCCAGTACTTC. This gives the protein CSAVLVGETQYF.